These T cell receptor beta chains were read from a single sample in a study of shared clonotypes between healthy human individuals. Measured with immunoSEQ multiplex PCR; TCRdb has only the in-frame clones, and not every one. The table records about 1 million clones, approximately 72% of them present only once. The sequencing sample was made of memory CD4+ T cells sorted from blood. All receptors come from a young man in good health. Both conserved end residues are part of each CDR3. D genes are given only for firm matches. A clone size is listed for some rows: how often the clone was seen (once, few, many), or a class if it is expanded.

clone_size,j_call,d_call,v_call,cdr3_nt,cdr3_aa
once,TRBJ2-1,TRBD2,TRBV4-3,TGCGCCAGCAGCCTTGGACTAGGGAGCCGTGAGCAGTTCTTC,CASSLGLGSREQFF
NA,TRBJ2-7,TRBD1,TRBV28,TGTGCCAGCAGGTCCCGCCCGGGACAGGGCCTTCCCTCCTACGAGCAGTACTTC,CASRSRPGQGLPSYEQYF
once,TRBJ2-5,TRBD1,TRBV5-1,TGCGCCAGCACCGCGTTGGGACAGGGACAAGAGACCCAGTACTTC,CASTALGQGQETQYF
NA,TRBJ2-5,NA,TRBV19,TGTGCCAGTAGTAGGAGGAGAGGACCACAAGAGACCCAGTACTTC,CASSRRRGPQETQYF
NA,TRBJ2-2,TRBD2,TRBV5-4,TGTGCCAGCAGCCCCCTAGCGGGAGATATAACCGGGGAGCTGTTTTTT,CASSPLAGDITGELFF
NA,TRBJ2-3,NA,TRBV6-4,TGTGCCAGCAGTGAGCGGGCCATGGATACGCAGTATTTT,CASSERAMDTQYF
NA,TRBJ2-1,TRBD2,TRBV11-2,TGTGCCAGCAGCTTCACGGGACTAGCGGAGGTTGAGCAGTTCTTC,CASSFTGLAEVEQFF
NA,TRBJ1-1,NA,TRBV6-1,TGTGCCAGCAGTGATATTCGGGGCGTCACTGAAGCTTTCTTT,CASSDIRGVTEAFF
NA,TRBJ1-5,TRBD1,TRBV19,TGTGCCAGTAGTATAGGGACAGGGGGCAATCAGCCCCAGCATTTT,CASSIGTGGNQPQHF
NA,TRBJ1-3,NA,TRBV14,TGTGCCAGCCGGAGCTCTGGAAACACCATATATTTT,CASRSSGNTIYF
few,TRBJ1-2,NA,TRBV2,TGTGCCAGCCTGTGGGACGAAAACTATGGCTACACCTTC,CASLWDENYGYTF
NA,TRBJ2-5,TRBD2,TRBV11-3,TGTGCCAGCAGCTTAGGCGGTAGCGGGGGCCAAGAGACCCAGTACTTC,CASSLGGSGGQETQYF
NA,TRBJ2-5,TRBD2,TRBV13,TGTGCCAGCAGCCTCCGGGGGGGTTGGGAGACCCAGTACTTC,CASSLRGGWETQYF
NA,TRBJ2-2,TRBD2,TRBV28,TGTGCCAGCAGTTTACGCGGGGGGGCCCCTGGGGAGCTGTTTTTT,CASSLRGGAPGELFF
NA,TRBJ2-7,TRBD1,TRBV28,TGTGCCAGCAGTTTGGGGACAGGGGGGTATACCTACGAGCAGTACTTC,CASSLGTGGYTYEQYF
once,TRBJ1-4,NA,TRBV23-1,TGCGCCAGCAATCGGAAAAATGCAACTAATGAAAAACTGTTTTTT,CASNRKNATNEKLFF
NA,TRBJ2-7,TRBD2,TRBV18,TGTGCCAGCTCACCCGGCATTTTGGGTACCGGGACTACCTACGAGCAGTACTTC,CASSPGILGTGTTYEQYF
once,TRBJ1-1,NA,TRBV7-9,TGTGCCAGCAGCTCCGGGGGACCCACTGAAGCTTTCTTT,CASSSGGPTEAFF
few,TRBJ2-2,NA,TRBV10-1,TGCGCCAGCAGTGAGCGGGGGGCAGACACCGGGGAGCTGTTTTTT,CASSERGADTGELFF
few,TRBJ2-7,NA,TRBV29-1,TGCAGCGTTGAAGGGGGGCCGGGCGAAGGGCAGTACTTC,CSVEGGPGEGQYF
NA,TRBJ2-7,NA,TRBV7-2,TGTGCCAGCAGCCCACGGGGAGCGACCTCCTACGAGCAGTACTTC,CASSPRGATSYEQYF
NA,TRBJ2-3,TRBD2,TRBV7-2,TGTGCCAGCAGCTTAGGGCTAGCGGGGGGGCAAATGGGTACAGATACGCAGTATTTT,CASSLGLAGGQMGTDTQYF
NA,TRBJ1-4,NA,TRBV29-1,TGCAGCGTTTCACCCCCCGGAACTAATGAAAAACTGTTTTTT,CSVSPPGTNEKLFF
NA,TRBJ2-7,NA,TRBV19,TGTGCCAGTAGCGTAACCCGAAAACCATCCTACGAGCAGTACTTC,CASSVTRKPSYEQYF
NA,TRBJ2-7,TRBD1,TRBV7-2,TGTGCCAGCAGCTCCGAATCAGGGGGTTACGAGCAGTACTTC,CASSSESGGYEQYF
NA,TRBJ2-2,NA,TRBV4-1,TGCGCCAGCAGCCAAGAATCCCCCCCGATCACCGGGGAGCTGTTTTTT,CASSQESPPITGELFF
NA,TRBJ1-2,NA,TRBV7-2,TGTGCCAGCAGCGCGCAAGCTAACTATGGCTACACCTTC,CASSAQANYGYTF
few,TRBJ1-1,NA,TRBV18,TGTGCCAGCTCACCGGTAAAGGGCCCGAACACTGAAGCTTTCTTT,CASSPVKGPNTEAFF
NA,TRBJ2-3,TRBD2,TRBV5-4,TGTGCCAGCAGCCGCCCGGGACTAGAATCAGATACGCAGTATTTT,CASSRPGLESDTQYF
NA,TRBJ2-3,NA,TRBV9,TGTGCCAGCAGCTTAGTAGGGAGTGCCACAGATACGCAGTATTTT,CASSLVGSATDTQYF
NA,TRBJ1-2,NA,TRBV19,TGTGCCAGTAGTATCAGGGATTATGGCTACACCTTC,CASSIRDYGYTF
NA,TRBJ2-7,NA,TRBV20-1,TGCAGTGCTAGTGCTGACGAGCAGTACTTC,CSASADEQYF
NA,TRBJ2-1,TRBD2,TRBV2,TGTGCCAGCAGCCCTCTAGCGGCTACCTTTTACAATGAGCAGTTCTTC,CASSPLAATFYNEQFF
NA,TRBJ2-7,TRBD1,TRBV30,TGTGCCTGGAGCAGACAGGGGTACGAGCAGTACTTC,CAWSRQGYEQYF
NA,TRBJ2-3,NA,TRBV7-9,TGTGCCAGCAGCCTTAGCACAGATACGCAGTATTTT,CASSLSTDTQYF
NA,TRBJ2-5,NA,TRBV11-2,TGTGCCAGCAGCTTAGGAGAGACCCAGTACTTC,CASSLGETQYF
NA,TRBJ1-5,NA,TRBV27,TGTGCCAGCAGTCCGGGCAGCAATCAGCCCCAGCATTTT,CASSPGSNQPQHF
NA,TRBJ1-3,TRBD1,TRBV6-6,TGTGCCAGCAAACAGGGGGGAAACACCATATATTTT,CASKQGGNTIYF
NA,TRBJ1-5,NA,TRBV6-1,TGTGCCAGCAGTGAAAGGCGGGGCAATCAGCCCCAGCATTTT,CASSERRGNQPQHF
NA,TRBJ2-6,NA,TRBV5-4,TGTGCCAGCAGCCCTTCCGGGGCCCAAGTCCCTGGGGCCAACGTCCTGACTTTC,CASSPSGAQVPGANVLTF